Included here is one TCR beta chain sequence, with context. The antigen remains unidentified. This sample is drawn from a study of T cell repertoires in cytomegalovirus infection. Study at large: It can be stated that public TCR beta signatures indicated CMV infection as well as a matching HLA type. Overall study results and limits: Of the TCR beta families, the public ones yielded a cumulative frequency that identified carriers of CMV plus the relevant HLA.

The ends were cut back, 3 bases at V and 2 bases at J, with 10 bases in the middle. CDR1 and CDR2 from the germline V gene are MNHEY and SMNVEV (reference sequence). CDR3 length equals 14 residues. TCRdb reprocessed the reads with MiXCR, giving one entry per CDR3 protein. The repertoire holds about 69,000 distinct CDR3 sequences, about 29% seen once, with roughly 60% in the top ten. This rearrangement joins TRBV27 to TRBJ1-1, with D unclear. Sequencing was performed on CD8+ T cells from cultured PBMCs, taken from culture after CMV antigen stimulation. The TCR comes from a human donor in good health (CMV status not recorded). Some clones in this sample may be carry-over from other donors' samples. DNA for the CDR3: TGTGCCAGCAGTTTTGTGGGGAGCAACACTGAAGCTTTCTTT. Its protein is CASSFVGSNTEAFF.